Below, 30 T cell receptor beta chains from the same sample are listed, as sequenced in a study of long-term antiretroviral therapy in people with HIV. This was the immunoSEQ v3.0 assay at survey level. Clones were read by immunoSEQ multiplex PCR, and TCRdb kept only the in-frame ones, dropping some. The sample lists under 25,000 clones, about 92% occurring once. Sequences were derived from unsorted PBMCs, sampled 7.6 years after starting antiretroviral therapy. The source of these receptors is a woman in her thirties or forties with HIV.

The chain uses TRBV5-1 and TRBJ2-2, with 10 positions matching TRBD2. Germline trimming cut 4 bases from V and 1 base from J; bases unmatched to any gene: 4. The CDR3 has 16 residues. Germline V gene sequence: CDR1 SGHRS, CDR2 YFSETQ. Written as DNA, the CDR3 is TGCGCCAGCAGCCTCCGACTAGCGGGGAACACCGGGGAGCTGTTTTTT. Translating gives CASSLRLAGNTGELFF.

The chain couples TRBV18 to TRBJ1-2; D might be TRBD1 (5 bases). Germline assignment: CDR1 KGHSH and CDR2 LQKENI. Trimming left V 0 bases short and J 2 bases short, with 16 bases between. This CDR3 comprises 17 residues. The CDR3: CASSPPVVRAGNYGYTF. The CDR3 region has the DNA TGTGCCAGCTCACCACCGGTGGTTCGTGCAGGGAACTATGGCTACACCTTC.

The J gene is TRBJ2-7, the V gene TRBV7-9, with D unresolved. The germline gives CDR1 SEHNR, CDR2 FQNEAQ (reference sequence). The V gene lost 2 bases and the J gene lost 4 bases, with 9 bases spanning the gap. The CDR3 totals 13 residues. The DNA for the CDR3 is TGTGCCAGCAGCTTAAGTTGGGGTTACGAGCAGTACTTC. Amino acids: CASSLSWGYEQYF.

CDR3 sequence reads: CASSLRTPPYEQYF. CDR3 bases: TGTGCCAGCAGCCTGCGGACACCTCCCTACGAGCAGTACTTC. V is TRBV27 and J is TRBJ2-7; D is possibly TRBD1 (5 bases). The germline gives CDR1 MNHEY, CDR2 SMNVEV (reference sequence). The CDR3 loop spans 14 amino acids. Trimming pared 6 bases from V and 2 bases from J, leaving 14 bases between.

The genes are TRBV29-1 and TRBJ1-2; TRBD1 matches at 9 bases. Trimming cost V 1 base and J 4 bases; bases outside gene matches: 7. Germline CDR1 and CDR2: SQVTM and ANQGSEA. The CDR3 runs 15 residues. DNA for the CDR3: TGCAGCGTTGAAGGCTCCGGGACAGGGTTCTATGGCTACACCTTC. This gives the protein CSVEGSGTGFYGYTF.

The gene calls are TRBV19 and TRBJ2-7, with TRBD1 matching over 8 bases. Germline V gene lookup returns CDR1 LNHDA and CDR2 SQIVND (reference sequence). CDR3 length equals 15 residues. Trimming cost V 6 bases and J 0 bases; bases outside gene matches: 7. The CDR3 sequence is CASSSGGIYSYEQYF. The CDR3 coding sequence is TGTGCCAGTAGCTCAGGGGGCATCTACTCCTACGAGCAGTACTTC.

The chain has TRBV4-3 and TRBJ2-1; D is unclear. The V gene lost 4 bases and the J gene lost 6 bases, with 16 bases spanning the gap. The CDR3 is 15 amino acids. The V gene's germline CDR1 is LGHNA and CDR2 YSLEER. The chain's CDR3 is CASSRLPVGVNEQFF. The DNA of the CDR3 is TGCGCCAGCAGCCGACTTCCAGTTGGGGTCAATGAGCAGTTCTTC.

CDR3 DNA sequence: TGTGCCAGCAGACAAGGAGACAGGGGGACCTACGAGCAGTACTTC. Its translation is CASRQGDRGTYEQYF. V gene TRBV6-5 combines with J gene TRBJ2-7; 9 positions match TRBD1. The trim removed 6 bases at V and 2 bases at J, leaving 8 bases unmatched. Looked up from germline, CDR1 is MNHEY and CDR2 is SVGAGI. The CDR3 extends over 15 amino acids.

V is TRBV7-2 and J is TRBJ1-5; tentatively, D is TRBD1 (6 bases). CDR3 length: 14 amino acids. Per the germline V gene, CDR1 is SGHTA and CDR2 is FQGNSA. V lost 2 bases, J lost 9 bases, and 14 bases lay in between. The CDR3 sequence is CASSLNWGARPQHF. CDR3 in DNA: TGTGCCAGCAGCTTAAATTGGGGGGCTCGGCCCCAGCATTTT. Complete variable domain (other parts from reference TRBV7-2 and TRBJ1-5): GAGVSQSPSNKVTEKGKDVELRCDPISGHTALYWYRQSLGQGLEFLIYFQGNSAPDKSGLPSDRFSAERTGGSVSTLTIQRTQQEDSAVYLCASSLNWGARPQHFGDGTRLSIL.

This clone has just one count. The chain is built from TRBV19 and TRBJ2-6, with a possible D match to TRBD1 (6 bases). V was pared by 8 bases and J by 0 bases, with 20 bases between. The CDR3 totals 18 residues. The V gene's germline CDR1 is LNHDA and CDR2 SQIVND (reference sequence). Here the CDR3 reads CASRTSGTSYSGANVLTF. The CDR3 DNA reads as TGTGCCAGTCGAACCTCCGGGACATCCTACTCTGGGGCCAACGTCCTGACTTTC.

The chain has TRBV5-6 and TRBJ1-1; D gene uncertain. This CDR3 region has 13 residues. V dropped 5 bases and J dropped 7 bases, with 15 bases sitting between them. Germline V gives CDR1 SGHDT, CDR2 YYEEEE. The CDR3 sequence: CASSFDRWGEAFF. The CDR3 DNA is TGTGCCAGCAGTTTTGACCGGTGGGGTGAAGCTTTCTTT.

V is TRBV13 and J is TRBJ1-1, with 7 positions matching TRBD1. CDR3 length: 13 residues. Germline values: CDR1 PRHDT, CDR2 FYEKMQ (reference sequence). The V gene end was trimmed by 5 bases and the J gene end by 11 bases; junction bases not matched to a gene: 11. This CDR3 reads CASSRGQGGVAFF. CDR3 DNA: TGTGCCAGCAGCCGTGGGCAGGGGGGTGTTGCTTTCTTT.

This chain links TRBV5-4 with TRBJ1-6; TRBD1 aligns across 8 bases. Germline loops: CDR1 SGHNT, CDR2 YYREEE (reference sequence). The CDR3 is 14 amino acids. V trimming: 5 bases; J trimming: 10 bases; junction bases outside the gene matches: 8. As DNA, the CDR3 is TGTGCCAGCAGGCCCGGGACAGGAGAATCACCCCTCCACTTT. Residues: CASRPGTGESPLHF. Complete variable domain (other parts from reference TRBV5-4 and TRBJ1-6): ETGVTQSPTHLIKTRGQQVTLRCSSQSGHNTVSWYQQALGQGPQFIFQYYREEENGRGNFPPRFSGLQFPNYSSELNVNALELDDSALYLCASRPGTGESPLHFGNGTRLTVT.

CDR3 sequence (DNA): TGTGCCAGCAGCCCAGGACAGGGGAAAGGAGTCACTGAAGCTTTCTTT. Protein sequence: CASSPGQGKGVTEAFF. The gene calls are TRBV5-6 and TRBJ1-1, with 9 bases that match TRBD1. CDR3 size: 16 residues. Germline CDR1 SGHDT, CDR2 YYEEEE. J gave up 4 bases and V 4 bases, and 11 bases lay outside the gene matches.

The chain joins TRBV7-8 to TRBJ2-5; TRBD1 is a possible D gene (6 bases). Per the germline V gene, CDR1 is SGHVS and CDR2 is FQNEAQ. V lost 7 bases, J lost 3 bases, and 18 bases lay in between. The CDR3 has 15 residues. CDR3 nucleotides: TGTGCCAGCAAGCTCTGGGGGCTTGGTGAAGAGACCCAGTACTTC. Translated, it gives CASKLWGLGEETQYF.

The chain is built from TRBV7-2 and TRBJ2-1, with 8 bases lining up with TRBD2. The CDR3 contains 15 residues. With V trimmed by 5 bases and J by 5 bases, 8 bases remained unmatched. CDR1 and CDR2 (germline): SGHTA, FQGNSA. The CDR3 protein is CASSKIAGLNNEQFF. The CDR3 DNA reads as TGTGCCAGCAGCAAAATAGCGGGATTGAACAATGAGCAGTTCTTC.

This chain uses TRBV5-4 with TRBJ1-1; perhaps TRBD1 as D (5 bases). Trimming left V 2 bases short and J 0 bases short, with 8 bases between. From germline, CDR1 is SGHNT and CDR2 YYREEE (reference sequence). The CDR3 is made up of 14 amino acids. The CDR3 sequence: CASSFQGMNTEAFF. Written as DNA, the CDR3 is TGTGCCAGCAGCTTCCAGGGTATGAACACTGAAGCTTTCTTT. Drawing the rest from reference TRBV5-4 and TRBJ1-1, the complete variable domain is ETGVTQSPTHLIKTRGQQVTLRCSSQSGHNTVSWYQQALGQGPQFIFQYYREEENGRGNFPPRFSGLQFPNYSSELNVNALELDDSALYLCASSFQGMNTEAFFGQGTRLTVV.

The V gene is TRBV7-2, the J gene TRBJ1-2, with TRBD1 matching over 9 bases. With 6 bases clipped from V and 3 bases from J, the junction kept 8 bases outside the gene matches. The CDR3 runs to 15 residues. The V gene's germline CDR1 is SGHTA and CDR2 FQGNSA. The DNA of the CDR3 is TGTGCCAGCAGTCGTGGACAGGGGAGCCACTATGGCTACACCTTC. As protein: CASSRGQGSHYGYTF.

The table lists this clone with a count of one. The chain employs TRBV9 and TRBJ1-3; D gene unclear. The CDR3 spans 13 residues. V was cut by 5 bases and J by 8 bases, with 14 bases left in between. The germline CDR1 and CDR2 sequences are SGDLS and YYNGEE. The CDR3: CASRKPPSDTIYF. Written as DNA, the CDR3 is TGTGCCAGCAGAAAGCCACCGTCGGACACCATATATTTT.

The table lists this clone with a count of one. The rearrangement uses TRBV19 and TRBJ1-5; possibly TRBD1 for D (5 bases). CDR3 length equals 15 residues. Deletions cut 3 bases from V and 3 bases from J, with 12 bases between. Germline CDR1 is LNHDA and CDR2 is SQIVND (reference sequence). CDR3 loop: CASSIQGLINQPQHF. DNA of the CDR3: TGTGCCAGTAGTATTCAGGGTTTAATCAATCAGCCCCAGCATTTT.

The gene calls are TRBV4-3 and TRBJ2-5, with unresolved D. Germline V CDR1 and CDR2: LGHNA, YSLEER. The CDR3 has 14 residues. V dropped 1 base and J dropped 2 bases, with 8 bases sitting between them. CDR3 sequence (DNA): TGCGCCAGCAGCCAAGTTCTGGGGCAAGAGACCCAGTACTTC. This translates into CASSQVLGQETQYF.

V gene TRBV11-3 combines with J gene TRBJ2-1, with 7 bases identical to TRBD2. The germline V gene has CDR1 SGHNT and CDR2 YENEEA. Germline trimming cut 5 bases from V and 1 base from J; bases unmatched to any gene: 5. CDR3 length: 15 residues. The CDR3 loop is CASSVGGGSYNEQFF. The CDR3 DNA is TGTGCCAGCAGCGTTGGGGGGGGATCCTACAATGAGCAGTTCTTC.

The chain combines TRBV6-5 with TRBJ1-3, with D uncertain. Trimming removed 6 bases at V and 3 bases at J, with 9 bases between. The CDR3 runs to 13 residues. Germline CDR1 is MNHEY and CDR2 is SVGAGI. The CDR3 is CASSDDNGNTIYF. The CDR3 coding sequence is TGTGCCAGCAGCGACGACAATGGAAACACCATATATTTT.

The J gene is TRBJ1-2, the V gene TRBV6-6; tentative D call: TRBD1 (5 bases). V was pared by 5 bases and J by 4 bases, with 17 bases between. The CDR3 runs 15 residues. Germline CDR1 MNHNY, CDR2 SVGAGI (reference sequence). The CDR3 region is CASSLDSGSSYGYTF. In DNA, the CDR3 is TGTGCCAGCAGTCTCGACAGCGGTTCCAGCTATGGCTACACCTTC.

The V gene is TRBV5-1, the J gene TRBJ2-7; D remains unclear. CDR1 and CDR2 (germline): SGHRS, YFSETQ. V was clipped by 4 bases and J by 2 bases, with 16 bases between them. CDR3 length: 15 amino acids. The CDR3 loop reads CASSPLHSEPYEQYF. Here the CDR3 DNA reads TGCGCCAGCAGCCCTCTTCACTCTGAACCCTACGAGCAGTACTTC.

The rearrangement links TRBV6-1 to TRBJ1-1; D ambiguous. From germline, CDR1 is MNHNS and CDR2 SASEGT. With 6 bases removed from V and 4 bases from J, the gap between germline ends came to 12 bases. The CDR3 covers 13 residues. CDR3 amino acids: CASSEILGTEAFF. The DNA for the CDR3 is TGTGCCAGCAGCGAAATCTTGGGCACTGAAGCTTTCTTT.

This clone was observed once. V gene TRBV6-5 combines with J gene TRBJ1-1; D is undetermined. The CDR3 is 14 amino acids. Germline lookup yields CDR1 MNHEY and CDR2 SVGAGI. V was clipped by 6 bases and J by 3 bases, with 14 bases between them. The CDR3 reads CASSISRVDTEAFF. Written as DNA, the CDR3 is TGTGCCAGCAGCATCAGCCGGGTGGACACTGAAGCTTTCTTT.

The gene calls are TRBV2 and TRBJ1-1, with D perhaps matching TRBD1 (5 bases). Germline V CDR1 and CDR2: SNHLY, FYNNEI. The V end lost 7 bases, the J end lost 3 bases, and 18 bases lay between the germline ends. The CDR3 length is 15 residues. The CDR3: CASTTDGGSYTEAFF. DNA of the CDR3: TGTGCCAGCACCACCGACGGGGGGTCTTACACTGAAGCTTTCTTT.

V and J are TRBV30 and TRBJ1-5; D might be TRBD1 (5 bases). Germline V gives CDR1 GTSNPN, CDR2 SVGIG (reference sequence). Trimming took off 1 base at V and 6 bases at J, with 13 bases between the two ends. The CDR3 sequence is 14 residues long. The CDR3: CAWSASAGSQPQHF. The DNA of the CDR3 is TGTGCCTGGAGTGCTTCGGCAGGGTCTCAGCCCCAGCATTTT.

The V and J genes are TRBV6-5 and TRBJ1-5, with unresolved D. The CDR3 has 15 amino acids. V lost 6 bases to trimming and J lost 3 bases, with 15 bases between them. The germline gives CDR1 MNHEY, CDR2 SVGAGI. Here the CDR3 reads CASRPRRVDNQPQHF. The CDR3 region has the DNA TGTGCCAGCAGGCCCCGAAGGGTGGACAATCAGCCCCAGCATTTT.